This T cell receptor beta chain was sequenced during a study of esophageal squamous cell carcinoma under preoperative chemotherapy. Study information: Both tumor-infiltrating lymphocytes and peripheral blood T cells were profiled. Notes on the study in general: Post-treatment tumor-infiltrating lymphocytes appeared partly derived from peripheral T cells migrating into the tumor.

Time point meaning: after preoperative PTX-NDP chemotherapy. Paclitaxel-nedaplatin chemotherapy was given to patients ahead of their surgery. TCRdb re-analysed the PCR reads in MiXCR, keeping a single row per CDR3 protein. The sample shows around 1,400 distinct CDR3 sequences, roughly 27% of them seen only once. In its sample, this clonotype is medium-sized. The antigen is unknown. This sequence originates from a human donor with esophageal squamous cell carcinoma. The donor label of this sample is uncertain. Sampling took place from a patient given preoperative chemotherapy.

The CDR3 region is CASRGRASYEQYF. The CDR3 region has the DNA TGTGCCAGCAGGGGCAGGGCTTCCTACGAGCAGTACTTC. The chain couples TRBV6-1 to TRBJ2-7, with D possibly being TRBD1 (5 bases). CDR1 is MNHNS and CDR2 is SASEGT in the germline V gene. The V end was cut by 6 bases, the J end by 1 base, with 10 bases between. The CDR3 length is 13 residues.